One and the same sample provided the 11 T cell receptor beta chains below, sequenced in a study of T cells in tumors after PD-1 blockade. TCRdb keeps only in-frame clones here, not all; method: immunoSEQ multiplex PCR. The sample lists around 25,000 clones; about 82% were seen once. The sample consisted of PBMCs, taken after anti-PD-1 treatment. Receptors originate from a human donor with basal cell carcinoma.

This sequence joins TRBV6-5 and TRBJ1-1, with D perhaps TRBD1 (5 bases). Trimming left V 9 bases short and J 3 bases short, with 14 bases between. Germline lookup yields CDR1 MNHEY and CDR2 SVGAGI. CDR3 size: 13 residues. CDR3 nucleotide sequence: TGTGCCAGTACGAGGGGCGCCGACACTGAAGCTTTCTTT. Translating it yields CASTRGADTEAFF.

In this sample, this clone turned up a few times. This chain links TRBV10-2 with TRBJ2-7, with D perhaps TRBD1 (6 bases). The V end lost 0 bases, the J end lost 2 bases, and 23 bases lay between the germline ends. CDR3 size: 19 residues. Germline CDR1 WSHSY, CDR2 SAAADI. The CDR3 loop is CASSESGTNLPGVPYEQYF. Written as DNA, the CDR3 is TGCGCCAGCAGTGAGTCGGGGACCAACTTACCAGGGGTCCCCTACGAGCAGTACTTC.

The V call is TRBV6-5, the J call TRBJ1-5, with 9 positions matching TRBD1. CDR1 MNHEY and CDR2 SVGAGI come from the germline V gene. This CDR3 region has 14 residues. V was clipped by 6 bases and J by 5 bases; unmatched bases: 5. DNA for the CDR3: TGTGCCAGCAGCCTGGGACAGGGTTATCAGCCCCAGCATTTT. It specifies CASSLGQGYQPQHF.

The genes are TRBV7-9 and TRBJ2-7; a weak D match, TRBD1 (5 bases). The CDR3 is 16 residues long. The germline gives CDR1 SEHNR, CDR2 FQNEAQ (reference sequence). V was pared by 4 bases and J by 6 bases, with 22 bases between. This chain's CDR3 is CASSSPGPAGALEQYF. Here the CDR3 DNA reads TGTGCCAGCAGCTCACCCGGACCGGCTGGGGCTCTCGAGCAGTACTTC.

Worth noting for this clone: Mismatch with germline at one junction end may stem from a read error. This chain uses TRBV15 with TRBJ2-7; 7 nucleotides match TRBD1. This CDR3 spans 14 amino acids. Germline V gene sequence: CDR1 LNHNV, CDR2 YYDKDF (reference sequence). CDR3 nucleotides: TGTGCCACCAGCGGACCGGGACAGTCCTCCGAGCAGTACTTC. Its translation is CATSGPGQSSEQYF.

V usage is TRBV3-1 (or the pseudogene TRBV3-2) and J usage is TRBJ2-3; 8 bases fit TRBD1. This CDR3 is built from 16 residues. Germline CDR1 LGHDT, CDR2 YNNKEL (reference sequence). V lost 6 bases to trimming and J lost 4 bases; unmatched junction nucleotides: 12. The CDR3 nucleotides read TGTGCCAGCAGTCGAACCGGACAGGGCCGCTCAGATACGCAGTATTTT. This gives the protein CASSRTGQGRSDTQYF.

The chain is built from TRBV5-5 and TRBJ2-3; 12 positions match TRBD2. CDR1 is SGHKS, CDR2 YYEKEE, per germline (reference sequence). V dropped 0 bases and J dropped 5; count of bases not matched to a gene: 7. This CDR3 is 17 amino acids long. The CDR3 DNA reads TGTGCCAGCAGCTTGGAAGCCCTAGCGGGGGGGCAAGATACGCAGTATTTT. This sequence encodes CASSLEALAGGQDTQYF.

The V call is TRBV7-2, the J call TRBJ1-2, with D hard to call. The CDR3 runs 13 residues. Trimming shortened V by 4 bases and J by 5 bases, and 11 bases separated the two germline ends. The germline gives CDR1 SGHTA, CDR2 FQGNSA. In DNA, the CDR3 is TGTGCCAGCAGCTCCCTAGGGAGTTATGGCTACACCTTC. Its protein product is CASSSLGSYGYTF.

The rearrangement uses TRBV7-9 and TRBJ1-1; D gene unclear. V dropped 2 bases and J dropped 3 bases, with 13 bases sitting between them. This CDR3 region has 15 residues. CDR1 is SEHNR and CDR2 is FQNEAQ in the germline V gene (reference sequence). The CDR3 protein is CASSLSGLGDTEAFF. As DNA, the CDR3 is TGTGCCAGCAGCTTATCAGGCCTCGGGGACACTGAAGCTTTCTTT.

The chain links TRBV4-1 to TRBJ1-5; D unclear. Germline CDR1 is MGHRA and CDR2 is YSYEKL. The CDR3 is made up of 16 amino acids. The V end was cut by 0 bases, the J end by 0 bases, with 9 bases between. As DNA, the CDR3 is TGCGCCAGCAGCCAAGATTATAGCCTTAGCAATCAGCCCCAGCATTTT. Its translation: CASSQDYSLSNQPQHF.

V and J are TRBV19 and TRBJ2-3, with a tentative D call TRBD1 (6 bases). CDR3 length equals 15 residues. Germline V gene data show CDR1 as LNHDA and CDR2 as SQIVND (reference sequence). V was cut by 6 bases and J by 2 bases, with 15 bases left in between. CDR3 loop: CASRPRTVYTDTQYF. CDR3 DNA: TGTGCCAGTAGGCCGAGGACAGTATACACAGATACGCAGTATTTT.